A single sample gave rise to the 8 T cell receptor beta chains below, sequenced in a study of shared clonotypes between healthy human individuals. Only in-frame clones appear in the TCRdb table, and some are missing; sequencing was by immunoSEQ multiplex PCR. The sample has roughly 2.5 million clones, around nine tenths seen once; the top ten hold under 0.15%. The sequenced sample consisted of naive CD4+ T cells sorted from blood. The subset denotes: CD45RA+ positively selected. The receptors were sampled from a man between 18 and 29 years old in good health.

The rearrangement uses TRBV6-6 and TRBJ1-2; D might be TRBD1 (5 bases). The CDR3 covers 13 residues. V lost 1 base to trimming and J lost 8 bases, with 11 bases between them. Per germline, CDR1 MNHNY and CDR2 SVGAGI (reference sequence). CDR3 sequence: CASSYLQANGYTF. CDR3 coding DNA: TGTGCCAGCAGTTACTTACAGGCTAACGGCTACACCTTC.

The V call is TRBV5-3, the J call TRBJ2-5; the match to TRBD2 covers 7 bases. TRBV5-3 is filed as an ORF, its function uncertain. There are 15 residues in the CDR3. J was trimmed by 5 bases and V by 3 bases; bases with no gene match: 10. The CDR3 sequence: CARSSCGRAQETQYF. CDR3 nucleotide sequence: TGTGCCAGAAGCTCTTGTGGGAGGGCCCAGGAGACCCAGTACTTC.

The rearrangement joins TRBV4-1 to TRBJ2-7, with D maybe TRBD1 (6 bases). The CDR3 spans 16 residues. Germline values: CDR1 MGHRA, CDR2 YSYEKL. V shed 2 bases and J shed 5 bases, with 19 bases lying between them. The CDR3 DNA is TGCGCCAGCAGCCAACCTACGGCGAACAGGGCCAACGAGCAGTACTTC. Translation gives CASSQPTANRANEQYF.

The rearrangement joins TRBV21-1 to TRBJ2-1; the D call in the table, TRBD2, was not verified against the DNA. TRBV21-1 is described as a pseudogene. This CDR3 spans 19 amino acids. The CDR3 DNA follows: TGTGCCAGCAGCAAATCCGGGACTAGCGGTACCCCCTCCTACAATGAGCAGTTCTTC. It specifies CASSKSGTSGTPSYNEQFF.

The rearrangement links TRBV19 to TRBJ2-7, with 7 bases identical to TRBD1. Germline V gives CDR1 LNHDA, CDR2 SQIVND (reference sequence). This CDR3 contains 14 residues. V lost 8 bases and J lost 3; bases outside the gene matches: 10. The CDR3 reads CASGRQGVGYEQYF. CDR3 sequence (DNA): TGTGCCAGTGGCCGACAGGGCGTGGGCTACGAGCAGTACTTC.

The V gene is TRBV4-1, the J gene TRBJ2-7; 9 bases are shared with TRBD1. CDR1 is MGHRA and CDR2 is YSYEKL in the germline V gene. The CDR3 loop spans 15 amino acids. With 2 bases clipped from V and 3 bases from J, the junction kept 5 bases outside the gene matches. The CDR3 reads CASSQFGTGNYEQYF. CDR3 DNA sequence: TGCGCCAGCAGCCAATTCGGGACAGGGAACTACGAGCAGTACTTC.

The chain employs TRBV7-9 and TRBJ2-5; 8 positions agree with TRBD2. CDR3 length: 16 amino acids. Germline loops: CDR1 SEHNR, CDR2 FQNEAQ (reference sequence). Losses at the gene ends were 1 base for V and 3 bases for J; bases not matched to a gene: 7. The CDR3 DNA reads TGTGCCAGCAGCTTAGGTAGCGGGACTCTTAAAGAGACCCAGTACTTC. Translation gives CASSLGSGTLKETQYF.

The chain uses TRBV6-1 and TRBJ2-2, with D hard to call. Trimming stripped 5 bases from V and 4 bases from J, with 11 bases between. The CDR3 totals 14 residues. Germline CDR1 is MNHNS and CDR2 is SASEGT. CDR3 sequence: CASSLPVGTGELFF. CDR3 DNA: TGTGCCAGCAGTCTCCCCGTTGGCACCGGGGAGCTGTTTTTT.